The 6 T cell receptor beta chains presented below share a single source sample, sequenced in a study of neurological immune-mediated disorders. MiXCR, applied by TCRdb to the 5' RACE reads, yields one record per CDR3 protein. The sample records around 32,000 distinct CDR3 sequences, around 10% being singletons. Sequencing was performed on PBMCs. These receptors originate from a woman between 55 and 75 years old in good health.

This clonotype was seen repeatedly, ten times or more. The gene calls are TRBV20-1 and TRBJ1-6; 7 bases line up with TRBD1. The germline gives CDR1 DFQATT, CDR2 SNEGSKA (reference sequence). The CDR3 sequence is 14 residues long. Germline trimming cut 3 bases from V and 7 bases from J; bases unmatched to any gene: 6. The CDR3 loop reads CSARRQGLNSPLHF. The CDR3 region has the DNA TGCAGTGCTAGGAGACAGGGTTTGAATTCACCCCTCCACTTT.

This clonotype was seen ten or more times. The chain has TRBV7-2 and TRBJ1-3; D not certain. Trimming took 4 bases from V and 10 from J, leaving 11 bases between them. This CDR3 spans 12 amino acids. The V gene's germline CDR1 is SGHTA and CDR2 FQGNSA. The DNA for the CDR3 is TGTGCCAGCAGCTCTACACAGAGGACCATATATTTT. It yields the protein CASSSTQRTIYF.

This clonotype was picked up many times. The chain is built from TRBV12-3 or TRBV12-4 and TRBJ1-1; perhaps TRBD1 as D (6 bases). The CDR3 sequence is 13 residues long. Trimming pared 7 bases from V and 0 bases from J, leaving 9 bases between. CDR3 in DNA: TGTGCCAGCACAACAGGGATGAACACTGAAGCTTTCTTT. Amino acid sequence: CASTTGMNTEAFF.

This clonotype has just a few counts. The rearrangement uses TRBV12-3 or TRBV12-4 and TRBJ2-7, with 11 bases matching TRBD2. The V segment lost 5 bases and the J segment 2 bases; nucleotides outside the gene matches: 8. The CDR3 covers 16 residues. The CDR3 region has the DNA TGTGCCAGCAGTCTTCTTAGCGGGGGGGCCCCCTACGAGCAGTACTTC. Protein: CASSLLSGGAPYEQYF.

In this sample, this clonotype turned up a few times. At one of its ends the junction is not consistent with the germline gene, which may arise from a read error. This chain uses TRBV20-1 with TRBJ2-7; TRBD1 might be the D (5 bases). The length of the CDR3 is 16 residues. Germline V CDR1 and CDR2: DFQATT, SNEGSKA (reference sequence). The CDR3 sequence is CSAHTGPVGRSYEQYF. The CDR3 nucleotides are TGTAGTGCCCACACCGGGCCAGTGGGGCGTTCCTACGAGCAGTACTTC.

This clonotype came up many times. This chain joins TRBV7-2 and TRBJ2-3, with D hard to call. The germline CDR1 and CDR2 sequences are SGHTA and FQGNSA. This CDR3 contains 13 residues. V was pared by 5 bases and J by 5 bases, with 11 bases between. The CDR3 region is CASSRENGDTQYF. Written as DNA, the CDR3 is TGTGCCAGCAGCAGGGAAAATGGAGATACGCAGTATTTT.